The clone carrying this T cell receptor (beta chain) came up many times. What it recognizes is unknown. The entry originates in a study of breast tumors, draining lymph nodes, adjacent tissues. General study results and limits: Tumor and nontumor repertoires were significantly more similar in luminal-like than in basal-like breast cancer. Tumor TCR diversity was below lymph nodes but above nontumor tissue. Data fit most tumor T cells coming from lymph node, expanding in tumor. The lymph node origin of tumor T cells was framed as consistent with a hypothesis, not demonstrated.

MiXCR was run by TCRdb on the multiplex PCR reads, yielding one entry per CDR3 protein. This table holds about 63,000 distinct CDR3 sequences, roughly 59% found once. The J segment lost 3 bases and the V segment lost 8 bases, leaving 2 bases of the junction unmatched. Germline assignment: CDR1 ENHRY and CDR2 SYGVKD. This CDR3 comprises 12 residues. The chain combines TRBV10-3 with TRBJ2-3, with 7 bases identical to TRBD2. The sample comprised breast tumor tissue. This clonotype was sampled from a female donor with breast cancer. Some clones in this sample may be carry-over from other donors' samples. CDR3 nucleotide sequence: TGTGCCATCTCCGGGGGGACAGATACGCAGTATTTT. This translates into CAISGGTDTQYF.